This T cell receptor (beta chain) was obtained from a study of cytomegalovirus exposure and HLA in healthy donors. General observations from the study: Among the CMV-associated chains, three were confirmed in vitro as specific for CMV antigens. Researchers counted about 150 TCR beta chains as cytomegalovirus-associated. Accounts indicate the classifier identified cytomegalovirus status with strong specificity and sensitivity. Clusters of TCRs from the first cohort tended to co-occur in the approximately 130 validation repertoires (as a later analysis found).

Assay used: immunoSEQ multiplex PCR; TCRdb lists only in-frame clones, some missing. The profile shows fewer than 150,000 clones, about 91% of them singletons. Only a few counts were recorded for this clone. The antigen is unknown. Germline CDR1 and CDR2: SNHLY and FYNNEI. After removal of 5 bases from V and 5 bases from J, the junction contained 11 bases not matched to a gene. CDR3 length: 15 amino acids. The chain links TRBV2 to TRBJ2-7; 8 nucleotides line up with TRBD2. Source material: PBMCs. This TCR was recovered from a woman under 30 in good health and CMV-seropositive. CDR3 in DNA: TGTGCCAGCAGTACTAGCGGCGAGGGTCGCGACGAGCAGTACTTC. Protein product: CASSTSGEGRDEQYF.